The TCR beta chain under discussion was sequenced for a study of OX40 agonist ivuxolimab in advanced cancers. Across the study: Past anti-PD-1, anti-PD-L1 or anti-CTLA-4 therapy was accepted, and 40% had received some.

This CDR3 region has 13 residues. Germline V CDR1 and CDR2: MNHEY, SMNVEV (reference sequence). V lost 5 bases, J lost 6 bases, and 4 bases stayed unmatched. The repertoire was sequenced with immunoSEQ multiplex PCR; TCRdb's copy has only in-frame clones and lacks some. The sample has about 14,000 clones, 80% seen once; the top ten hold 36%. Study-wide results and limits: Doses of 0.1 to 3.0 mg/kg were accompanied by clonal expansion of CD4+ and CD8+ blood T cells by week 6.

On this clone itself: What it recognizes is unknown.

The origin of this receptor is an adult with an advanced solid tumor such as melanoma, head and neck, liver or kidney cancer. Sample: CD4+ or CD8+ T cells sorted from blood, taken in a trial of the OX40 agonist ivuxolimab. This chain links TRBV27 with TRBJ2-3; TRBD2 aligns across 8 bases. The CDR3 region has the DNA TGTGCCAGCAGTGCGACTAGCGAGGATACGCAGTATTTT. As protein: CASSATSEDTQYF.